Presented here are 10 T cell receptor beta chains from one specimen sequenced in a study of Ad26.COV2.S vaccination and SARS-CoV-2 variants. Clones were read by immunoSEQ multiplex PCR, and TCRdb kept only the in-frame ones, dropping some. The sample includes about 350,000 clones, 88% of them seen just once. The treatment is: about 20 received Ad26.COV2.S at low or high dose, single or two shots; five or six received placebo; per-sample allocation not given. The samples were gathered on day 63 after the first injection of vaccine or placebo. The material sequenced was peripheral blood, taken in a trial of Ad26.COV2.S vaccine versus placebo. All receptors derive from a person aged 18-65 years who received the Ad26.COV2.S COVID-19 vaccine or a placebo.

This clone was recorded once. The chain carries TRBV12-5 and TRBJ1-5, with D unresolved. V was shortened by 8 bases and J by 3 bases, with 14 bases between the two germline ends. The CDR3 length is 14 residues. Germline V CDR1 and CDR2: LGHNT, FRNRAP. CDR3: CASSPDINNQPQHF. For the CDR3, the DNA is TGTGCTAGTTCACCCGACATAAACAATCAGCCCCAGCATTTT.

This clone was counted many times. The J gene is TRBJ2-3, the V gene TRBV10-3; possible D gene TRBD2, 6 bases. V lost 8 bases, J lost 6 bases, and 12 bases lay in between. The CDR3 extends over 12 amino acids. CDR1 is ENHRY, CDR2 SYGVKD, per germline. This CDR3 is CAIGTQEDTQYF. The CDR3 DNA reads as TGTGCCATCGGGACTCAGGAGGATACGCAGTATTTT.

This rearrangement joins TRBV7-9 to TRBJ1-2, with 8 bases identical to TRBD1. There are 18 residues in the CDR3. Germline V gene data show CDR1 as SEHNR and CDR2 as FQNEAQ (reference sequence). The ends lost 0 bases at V and 3 bases at J; junction bases unmatched: 12. CDR3 residues: CASSLAQPDRVMDYGYTF. The CDR3 bases are TGTGCCAGCAGCTTAGCGCAACCGGACAGGGTCATGGACTATGGCTACACCTTC.

The chain is built from TRBV9 and TRBJ2-5; maybe TRBD1 (5 bases). The germline CDR1 and CDR2 sequences are SGDLS and YYNGEE. V was shortened by 4 bases and J by 4 bases, with 20 bases between the two germline ends. The CDR3 length is 16 residues. CDR3 bases: TGTGCCAGCAGCTTCAATCAGGGCCCCCAGGGAGAGACCCAGTACTTC. As protein: CASSFNQGPQGETQYF. The variable domain in full, completed from reference TRBV9 and TRBJ2-5, reads DSGVTQTPKHLITATGQRVTLRCSPRSGDLSVYWYQQSLDQGLQFLIQYYNGEERAKGNILERFSAQQFPDLHSELNLSSLELGDSALYFCASSFNQGPQGETQYFGPGTRLLVL.

DNA for the CDR3: TGTGCCAGCAGTCAAGAGACCCAGTACTTC. Encoded protein: CASSQETQYF. V is TRBV12-3 or TRBV12-4 and J is TRBJ2-5; D gene unclear. There are 10 residues in the CDR3. V was shortened by 5 bases and J by 2 bases, with 0 bases between the two germline ends.

The CDR3 loop reads CASSQDLAREDHNEQFF. The CDR3 DNA reads as TGCGCCAGCAGCCAAGATCTGGCCAGGGAAGATCACAATGAGCAGTTCTTC. V is TRBV4-3 and J is TRBJ2-1; TRBD1 might be the D (5 bases). Trimming left V 0 bases short and J 5 bases short, with 17 bases between. The CDR3 runs to 17 residues. CDR1 and CDR2 from the germline V gene are LGHNA and YSLEER.

This chain links TRBV2 with TRBJ1-1; weak D call: TRBD1 (6 bases). CDR3 length equals 12 residues. V lost 6 bases and J lost 4, with 9 bases in between. Germline V lookup: CDR1 SNHLY, CDR2 FYNNEI. CDR3 sequence (DNA): TGTGCCAGCAGGGGACATGGCACTGAAGCTTTCTTT. Translation gives CASRGHGTEAFF. The full variable domain, rest sourced from reference TRBV2 and TRBJ1-1, is EPEVTQTPSHQVTQMGQEVILRCVPISNHLYFYWYRQILGQKVEFLVSFYNNEISEKSEIFDDQFSVERPDGSNFTLKIRSTKLEDSAMYFCASRGHGTEAFFGQGTRLTVV.

The chain combines TRBV29-1 with TRBJ1-4, with D tentatively TRBD1 (5 bases). Germline V gene sequence: CDR1 SQVTM, CDR2 ANQGSEA. The CDR3 totals 13 residues. V was trimmed by 6 bases and J by 4 bases, leaving 12 bases between them. CDR3 in amino acids: CSVSGTINEKLFF. CDR3 DNA: TGCAGCGTCTCCGGGACGATTAATGAAAAACTGTTTTTT.

The gene calls are TRBV28 and TRBJ1-5, with D maybe TRBD1 (5 bases). The germline V gene has CDR1 MDHEN and CDR2 SYDVKM. The V and J ends lost 2 bases and 4 bases respectively, with 12 bases between them. The CDR3 spans 15 residues. CDR3 loop: CASSLRIGGNQPQHF. The CDR3 nucleotides read TGTGCCAGCAGTTTACGCATTGGGGGAAATCAGCCCCAGCATTTT.

This sequence joins TRBV29-1 and TRBJ1-1; 7 bases line up with TRBD1. The CDR3 length is 13 residues. CDR1 SQVTM and CDR2 ANQGSEA come from the germline V gene. V lost 2 bases and J lost 4; bases outside the gene matches: 4. CDR3 in amino acids: CSVERGQGTEAFF. In DNA, the CDR3 is TGCAGCGTTGAAAGGGGGCAGGGCACTGAAGCTTTCTTT.